This T cell receptor beta chain stems from a study of blood T cells in healthy people across ages. Across the study: About one barcoded beta molecule per two T cells was the capture yield of template switching.

Overall study results and limits: Estimated diversity, derived from one million T cells, was regarded as an underestimate.

PCR was performed a second time for about 7 to 11 cycles using a sample-barcoded 5' primer and a J-beta primer mix. A tag from a template-switch adaptor with 12 random nucleotides marked each cDNA molecule. Via MiXCR, TCRdb re-called the 5' RACE reads, giving one row per CDR3 protein. This sample has about 930,000 distinct CDR3 sequences; almost 30% occur once, and the top ten carry approximately 10%. V was pared by 5 bases and J by 3 bases, with 10 bases between. CDR1 and CDR2 (germline): SGHTA, FQGTGA. The CDR3 is made up of 13 amino acids. This clonotype was seen many times. Its specificity is not known. The data also belong to a second study, concerning T cells of mothers and their children.

Sequencing was carried out using blood. The V call is TRBV7-3, the J call TRBJ2-5; the D gene is possibly TRBD1 (6 bases). This TCR derives from a middle-aged woman in good health. CDR3 residues: CASSPDRKETQYF. The CDR3 bases are TGTGCCAGCAGCCCGGACAGAAAAGAGACCCAGTACTTC.